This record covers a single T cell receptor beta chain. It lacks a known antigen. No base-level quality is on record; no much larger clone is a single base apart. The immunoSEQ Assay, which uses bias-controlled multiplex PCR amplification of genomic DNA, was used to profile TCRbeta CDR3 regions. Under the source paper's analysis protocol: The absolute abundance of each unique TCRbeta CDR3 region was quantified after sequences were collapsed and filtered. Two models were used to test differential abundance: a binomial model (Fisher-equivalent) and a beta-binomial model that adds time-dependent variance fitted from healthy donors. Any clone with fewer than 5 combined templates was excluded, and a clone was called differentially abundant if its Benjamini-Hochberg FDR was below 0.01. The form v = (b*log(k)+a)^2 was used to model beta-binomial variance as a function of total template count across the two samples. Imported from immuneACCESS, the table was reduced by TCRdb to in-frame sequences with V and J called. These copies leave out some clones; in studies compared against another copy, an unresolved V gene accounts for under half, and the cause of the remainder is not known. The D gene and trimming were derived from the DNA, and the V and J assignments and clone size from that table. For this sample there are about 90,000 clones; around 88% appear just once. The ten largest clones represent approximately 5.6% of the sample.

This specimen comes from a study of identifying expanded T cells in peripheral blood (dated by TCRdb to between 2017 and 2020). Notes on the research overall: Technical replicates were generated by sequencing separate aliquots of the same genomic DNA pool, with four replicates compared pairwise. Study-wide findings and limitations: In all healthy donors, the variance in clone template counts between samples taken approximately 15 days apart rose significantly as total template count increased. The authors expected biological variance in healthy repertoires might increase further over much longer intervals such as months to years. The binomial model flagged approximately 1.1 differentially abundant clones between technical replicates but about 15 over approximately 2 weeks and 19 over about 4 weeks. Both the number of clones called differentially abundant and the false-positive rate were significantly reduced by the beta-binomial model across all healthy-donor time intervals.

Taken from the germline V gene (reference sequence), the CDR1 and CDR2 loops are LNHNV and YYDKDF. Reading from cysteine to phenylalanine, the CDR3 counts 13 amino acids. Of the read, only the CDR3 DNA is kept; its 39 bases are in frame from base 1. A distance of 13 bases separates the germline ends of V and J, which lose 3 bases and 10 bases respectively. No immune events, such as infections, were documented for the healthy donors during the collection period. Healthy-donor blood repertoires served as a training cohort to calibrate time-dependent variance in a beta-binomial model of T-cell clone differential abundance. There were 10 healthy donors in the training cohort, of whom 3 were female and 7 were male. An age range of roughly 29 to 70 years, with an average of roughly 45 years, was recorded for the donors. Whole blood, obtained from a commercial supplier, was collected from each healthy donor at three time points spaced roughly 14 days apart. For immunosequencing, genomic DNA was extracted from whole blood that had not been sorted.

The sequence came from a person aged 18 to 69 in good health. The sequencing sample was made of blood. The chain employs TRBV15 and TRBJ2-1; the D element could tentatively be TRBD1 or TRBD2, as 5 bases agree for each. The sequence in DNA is TGTGCCACCAGCAGGGATGGGGGTAAAGAGCAGTTCTTC. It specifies CATSRDGGKEQFF.